The next 23 T cell receptor beta chains were all read from a single sample in a study of a mutant IDH1 vaccine in newly diagnosed glioma. TCRdb's table, derived via immunoSEQ multiplex PCR, lists solely in-frame clones and lacks some. The sample consists of tens of thousands of clones, over 75% of them appearing once. These receptors lack a known antigen. Documented time point: week 5, during vaccination. One vaccine dose held 300 ug of mutant IDH1 20-mer peptide and came with topical imiquimod. Material: PBMCs, obtained from a glioma patient whose treatment included an IDH1 peptide vaccine. These receptors all come from a woman in her fifties or sixties with glioma.

The chain employs TRBV19 and TRBJ2-7; the D is unclear. V lost 11 bases to trimming and J lost 3 bases, with 5 bases between them. This CDR3 comprises 9 residues. Germline-derived CDR1 and CDR2 are LNHDA and SQIVND (reference sequence). The CDR3 sequence: CAPCYEQYF. The CDR3 nucleotides are TGTGCCCCGTGCTACGAGCAGTACTTC.

Regarding this clone: Different DNA sequences within this sample yield the same CDR3. V and J are TRBV5-1 and TRBJ1-1; D is possibly TRBD1 (5 bases). The V gene lost 0 bases and the J gene lost 4 bases, with 10 bases spanning the gap. The CDR3 is 14 amino acids. The germline gives CDR1 SGHRS, CDR2 YFSETQ. The CDR3 DNA reads as TGCGCCAGCAGCTTGGCCGGGGGTCCCACTGAAGCTTTCTTT. It is translated as CASSLAGGPTEAFF.

The rearrangement joins TRBV28 to TRBJ2-7; perhaps TRBD1 as D (6 bases). Trimming took 5 bases from V and 3 from J, leaving 20 bases between them. The CDR3 runs to 16 residues. CDR1 is MDHEN and CDR2 is SYDVKM in the germline V gene. CDR3 sequence reads: CASSTAGVLNLYEQYF. The CDR3 DNA sequence: TGTGCCAGCAGTACTGCAGGGGTACTGAACCTCTACGAGCAGTACTTC.

The chain links TRBV4-1 to TRBJ2-5; TRBD1 agrees at 10 bases. The end of the DNA is better explained by TRBJ2-7, so the J call may be wrong. The CDR3 sequence is 16 residues long. Germline CDR1 reads MGHRA; CDR2 reads YSYEKL. CDR3 coding DNA: TGCGCCAGCAGCCAAGATCCGGGACAGGGGTTTTACGAGCAGTACTTC. It codes for CASSQDPGQGFYEQYF.

The chain combines TRBV12-5 with TRBJ2-7, with 8 bases identical to TRBD1. The CDR3 runs to 14 residues. J gave up 2 bases and V 5 bases, and 5 bases lay outside the gene matches. CDR1 is LGHNT, CDR2 FRNRAP, per germline. The CDR3 bases are TGTGCTAGTGGTCCCGGACAGGGTACCTACGAGCAGTACTTC. As protein: CASGPGQGTYEQYF. The full variable domain, its missing parts supplied by reference TRBV12-5 and TRBJ2-7, is DARVTQTPRHKVTEMGQEVTMRCQPILGHNTVFWYRQTMMQGLELLAYFRNRAPLDDSGMPKDRFSAEMPDATLATLKIQPSEPRDSAVYFCASGPGQGTYEQYFGPGTRLTVT.

This clone was recorded once. The chain is built from TRBV7-2 and TRBJ1-1, with D unresolved. CDR1 is SGHTA and CDR2 is FQGNSA in the germline V gene. Trimming removed 5 bases from V and 10 bases from J, with 17 bases in between. The CDR3 extends over 13 amino acids. The CDR3 is CASSAGSLTLAFF. The CDR3, as DNA: TGTGCCAGCAGCGCGGGCAGTTTGACCTTAGCTTTCTTT.

The V and J genes are TRBV5-1 and TRBJ2-5, with 13 bases that match TRBD2. The CDR3 covers 16 residues. Germline assignment: CDR1 SGHRS and CDR2 YFSETQ. The junction had 4 bases not matched to a gene; V was cut back by 4 bases and J by 1 base. The CDR3 sequence is CASSPGLAGRQETQYF. CDR3 bases: TGCGCCAGCAGCCCGGGACTAGCGGGGCGCCAAGAGACCCAGTACTTC. The whole variable domain, remainder taken from reference TRBV5-1 and TRBJ2-5, is KAGVTQTPRYLIKTRGQQVTLSCSPISGHRSVSWYQQTPGQGLQFLFEYFSETQRNKGNFPGRFSGRQFSNSRSEMNVSTLELGDSALYLCASSPGLAGRQETQYFGPGTRLLVL.

The V and J genes are TRBV11-2 and TRBJ2-4; D call uncertain. Per germline, CDR1 SGHAT and CDR2 FQNNGV. The V and J ends lost 5 bases and 0 bases respectively, with 14 bases between them. There are 16 residues in the CDR3. This CDR3 reads CASSHQRDLAKNIQYF. CDR3 nucleotides: TGTGCCAGCAGCCACCAACGAGACTTAGCCAAAAACATTCAGTACTTC. Supplemented by reference TRBV11-2 and TRBJ2-4, the full variable domain reads EAGVAQSPRYKIIEKRQSVAFWCNPISGHATLYWYQQILGQGPKLLIQFQNNGVVDDSQLPKDRFSAERLKGVDSTLKIQPAKLEDSAVYLCASSHQRDLAKNIQYFGAGTRLSVL.

J is TRBJ1-6 and V is TRBV10-1; D uncertain. Germline V CDR1 and CDR2: WNHNN, SYGVQD (reference sequence). CDR3 size: 15 residues. The V gene lost 6 bases and the J gene lost 0 bases, with 9 bases spanning the gap. CDR3 bases: TGCGCCAGCAGGGACGGGAGCTCCTATAATTCACCCCTCCACTTT. Protein sequence: CASRDGSSYNSPLHF.

The V and J genes are TRBV6-6 and TRBJ2-4; 7 bases align to TRBD1. Germline V gives CDR1 MNHNY, CDR2 SVGAGI (reference sequence). The CDR3 is 14 residues long. Germline trimming cut 5 bases from V and 8 bases from J; bases unmatched to any gene: 9. This CDR3 is CASSSFTGADIQYF. Here the CDR3 DNA reads TGTGCCAGCAGTAGCTTTACAGGGGCGGACATTCAGTACTTC.

Only one count was recorded for this clone. CDR3 loop: CASTIVQREEYNEQFF. The DNA of the CDR3 is TGTGCCAGCACCATCGTCCAGAGAGAGGAATACAATGAGCAGTTCTTC. This chain connects TRBV9 to TRBJ2-1; D gene uncertain. The V and J ends lost 6 bases and 4 bases respectively, with 20 bases between them. The CDR3 extends over 16 amino acids. Germline-derived CDR1 and CDR2 are SGDLS and YYNGEE.

This chain connects TRBV28 to TRBJ1-4; TRBD1 agrees at 9 bases. In germline, CDR1 is MDHEN, CDR2 SYDVKM. The CDR3 runs 14 residues. The junction had 6 bases not matched to a gene; V was cut back by 5 bases and J by 8 bases. For the CDR3, the DNA is TGTGCCAGCAGTACAGGGGGCCCGGGGGAAAAACTGTTTTTT. This sequence encodes CASSTGGPGEKLFF.

V gene TRBV27 combines with J gene TRBJ2-7, with TRBD1 identical over 9 bases. CDR1 and CDR2 (germline): MNHEY, SMNVEV (reference sequence). V shed 3 bases and J 4 bases; nucleotides not matched to a gene: 7. The CDR3 contains 15 residues. The CDR3: CASSFTGTGQYEQYF. For the CDR3, the DNA is TGTGCCAGCAGTTTCACCGGGACAGGGCAATACGAGCAGTACTTC.

The rearrangement uses TRBV27 and TRBJ2-1; D not certain. V was clipped by 6 bases and J by 9 bases, with 12 bases between them. The CDR3 runs to 12 residues. CDR1 and CDR2 (germline): MNHEY, SMNVEV (reference sequence). CDR3 region: CASSPWGGEQFF. The CDR3 nucleotides are TGTGCCAGCAGCCCGTGGGGTGGTGAGCAGTTCTTC.

The chain carries TRBV4-1 and TRBJ2-5; 10 bases are shared with TRBD2. Germline loops: CDR1 MGHRA, CDR2 YSYEKL. This CDR3 is built from 14 residues. The V and J ends lost 7 bases and 7 bases, in that order; junction bases with no gene match: 9. CDR3 in amino acids: CASKVAGGPGTQYF. CDR3 nucleotides: TGCGCCAGCAAGGTAGCGGGAGGCCCGGGGACCCAGTACTTC.

V is TRBV9 and J is TRBJ2-3, with 7 positions matching TRBD1. V lost 7 bases and J lost 3; bases outside the gene matches: 11. This CDR3 spans 15 amino acids. The germline CDR1 and CDR2 sequences are SGDLS and YYNGEE. The CDR3 here is CASQAGGYSTDTQYF. The CDR3 DNA follows: TGTGCCAGCCAGGCAGGGGGATATTCGACAGATACGCAGTATTTT.

The CDR3 coding sequence is TGTGCCAGCAGCGGACGGGGGAACACTGAAGCTTTCTTT. It yields the protein CASSGRGNTEAFF. The chain carries TRBV9 and TRBJ1-1; D uncertain. The CDR3 length is 13 residues. The germline CDR1 and CDR2 sequences are SGDLS and YYNGEE. V lost 3 bases and J lost 1, with 7 bases in between.

The chain joins TRBV21-1 to TRBJ2-1; the D call in the table, TRBD2, was not verified against the DNA. TRBV21-1 corresponds to a pseudogene. This CDR3 spans 13 amino acids. CDR3 protein: CASSTWTTYEQFF. As DNA, the CDR3 is TGTGCCAGCAGCACTTGGACTACGTATGAGCAGTTCTTC.

The chain employs TRBV14 and TRBJ2-5; D gene unclear. Germline loops: CDR1 SGHDN, CDR2 FVKESK. V was clipped by 3 bases and J by 1 base, with 18 bases between them. The CDR3 consists of 17 residues. Here the CDR3 DNA reads TGTGCCAGCAGCCATTTTTCTAGGGTAACCCGCCAAGAGACCCAGTACTTC. Residues: CASSHFSRVTRQETQYF. The variable domain in full, completed from reference TRBV14 and TRBJ2-5, reads EAGVTQFPSHSVIEKGQTVTLRCDPISGHDNLYWYRRVMGKEIKFLLHFVKESKQDESGMPNNRFLAERTGGTYSTLKVQPAELEDSGVYFCASSHFSRVTRQETQYFGPGTRLLVL.

The chain couples TRBV7-9 to TRBJ2-7, with 13 bases lining up with TRBD2. The V segment lost 5 bases and the J segment 5 bases; nucleotides outside the gene matches: 12. Germline V CDR1 and CDR2: SEHNR, FQNEAQ (reference sequence). The CDR3 runs to 17 residues. This CDR3 is CASSPGLAGALQDEQYF. The CDR3 region has the DNA TGTGCCAGCAGCCCCGGACTAGCGGGAGCTCTTCAGGACGAGCAGTACTTC.

J is TRBJ1-1 and V is TRBV9, with 9 bases fitting TRBD1. Germline lookup yields CDR1 SGDLS and CDR2 YYNGEE. CDR3 length equals 15 residues. J lost 6 bases, V lost 0 bases, and 6 bases had no gene match. The CDR3 region has the DNA TGTGCCAGCAGCGTAGGTGGGACAGGGATTGCTGAAGCTTTCTTT. This sequence encodes CASSVGGTGIAEAFF.

The J gene is TRBJ2-3, the V gene TRBV28; 10 bases agree with TRBD2. With V trimmed by 5 bases and J by 4 bases, 9 bases remained unmatched. Per germline, CDR1 MDHEN and CDR2 SYDVKM. CDR3 size: 16 residues. This CDR3 is CASSAYLAGVADTQYF. DNA for the CDR3: TGTGCCAGCAGTGCGTACCTAGCGGGAGTGGCAGATACGCAGTATTTT.

The chain is built from TRBV29-1 and TRBJ2-5; 7 bases match TRBD1. The germline CDR1 and CDR2 sequences are SQVTM and ANQGSEA. Trimming removed 4 bases from V and 6 bases from J; junction bases left unmatched: 2. The CDR3 covers 11 residues. CDR3 nucleotides: TGCAGCGTTGGGGACAGCCAGACCCAGTACTTC. It is translated as CSVGDSQTQYF.